Listed here are 32 T cell receptor beta chains from one sample, sequenced in a study of blood T cells in healthy people across ages (dated by TCRdb to 2015 to 2017). The library was made by 5' RACE. The instrument given in TCRdb is Illumina HiSeq 2500. A second PCR of roughly 7 to 12 cycles was run with a J-beta primer mix and a sample-barcoded 5' primer. In-frame beta chains were kept once TCRdb had trimmed the public reads at Q25 with fastp and called clones with MiXCR. Rows matching on CDR3 protein sequence are summarized as one entry with the most common DNA and genes. The sample contains about 1.6 million distinct CDR3 sequences, around 36% of them found a single time. The ten largest account for about 11% of the sample. Material: blood. The origin of the receptors is a woman between 25 and 40 years old in good health.

This clonotype was counted at least ten times. The chain recombines TRBV20-1 with TRBJ2-7, with D possibly matching TRBD2 (5 bases). From germline, CDR1 is DFQATT and CDR2 SNEGSKA (reference sequence). The ends were cut back, 1 base at V and 3 bases at J, with 19 bases in the middle. CDR3 size: 16 residues. CDR3 sequence (DNA): TGCAGTGCTAGAGGGACTTACTCTTATCCCATCTACGAGCAGTACTTC. The encoded protein is CSARGTYSYPIYEQYF.

V usage is TRBV6-1 and J usage is TRBJ1-5; 7 nucleotides match TRBD1. The germline CDR1 and CDR2 sequences are MNHNS and SASEGT. J lost 9 bases, V lost 0 bases, and 8 bases had no gene match. CDR3 length equals 15 residues. CDR3 residues: CASSEAGTVAGPQHF. The CDR3 nucleotides are TGTGCCAGCAGTGAAGCCGGGACAGTGGCGGGGCCCCAGCATTTT.

The V gene is TRBV20-1, the J gene TRBJ2-7, with D hard to call. Trimming left V 6 bases short and J 0 bases short, with 15 bases between. The CDR3 contains 14 residues. Germline V gene lookup returns CDR1 DFQATT and CDR2 SNEGSKA (reference sequence). The CDR3 sequence is CSASWVRFSYEQYF. DNA for the CDR3: TGCAGTGCGTCATGGGTACGCTTCTCCTACGAGCAGTACTTC.

The J gene is TRBJ1-2, the V gene TRBV25-1, with 10 nucleotides matching TRBD1. J was trimmed by 8 bases and V by 1 base; bases with no gene match: 10. CDR3 size: 16 residues. Germline V gives CDR1 MGHDK, CDR2 SYGVNS. The CDR3 sequence: CASSELGTGENRGYTF. The CDR3 bases are TGTGCCAGCAGTGAATTGGGGACAGGGGAAAATAGGGGCTACACCTTC.

This chain connects TRBV2 to TRBJ2-3; D gene ambiguous. CDR1 and CDR2 (germline): SNHLY, FYNNEI. Trimming removed 8 bases from V and 5 bases from J, with 11 bases in between. CDR3 length: 12 residues. The CDR3 DNA sequence: TGTGCCAGCGCGGACCGAGGAGATACGCAGTATTTT. Residues: CASADRGDTQYF. Full variable domain (rest looked up from reference TRBV2 and TRBJ2-3): EPEVTQTPSHQVTQMGQEVILRCVPISNHLYFYWYRQILGQKVEFLVSFYNNEISEKSEIFDDQFSVERPDGSNFTLKIRSTKLEDSAMYFCASADRGDTQYFGPGTRLTVL.

This clonotype was seen only a few times. V usage is TRBV6-1 and J usage is TRBJ2-7; TRBD2 aligns across 8 bases. Germline assignment: CDR1 MNHNS and CDR2 SASEGT. There are 17 residues in the CDR3. The V and J ends lost 2 bases and 5 bases, in that order; junction bases with no gene match: 14. Here the CDR3 reads CASSELPGSAGVNEQYF. In DNA, the CDR3 is TGTGCCAGCAGTGAACTCCCAGGGTCAGCGGGAGTTAACGAGCAGTACTTC.

The count of this clonotype is one. The V call is TRBV20-1, the J call TRBJ2-4; D uncertain. V lost 5 bases, J lost 15 bases, and 23 bases lay in between. This CDR3 is 13 amino acids long. CDR1 is DFQATT, CDR2 SNEGSKA, per germline (reference sequence). Here the CDR3 reads CSADLIGSRPRYF. CDR3 nucleotides: TGCAGTGCTGACCTAATCGGCAGCCGTCCTAGGTACTTC.

This clonotype appeared many times. This chain joins TRBV18 and TRBJ2-5; D gene unclear. The germline gives CDR1 KGHSH, CDR2 LQKENI. The V and J ends lost 3 bases and 1 base respectively, with 12 bases between them. This CDR3 is built from 15 residues. CDR3 protein: CASSPLNGVQETQYF. The CDR3 DNA is TGTGCCAGCTCACCTCTTAACGGAGTCCAAGAGACCCAGTACTTC.

This clonotype was picked up a small number of times. The chain recombines TRBV7-8 with TRBJ2-1, with D tentatively TRBD2 (5 bases). CDR3 length: 15 residues. V gave up 6 bases and J gave up 0 bases, with 12 bases separating them. Germline V gene data show CDR1 as SGHVS and CDR2 as FQNEAQ. CDR3 coding DNA: TGTGCCAGCAGGACTAATACCTTCTCCTACAATGAGCAGTTCTTC. Protein: CASRTNTFSYNEQFF.

V is TRBV6-1 and J is TRBJ2-7; D assignment may be TRBD1 or TRBD2 (5 bases each). The CDR3 consists of 12 residues. The germline CDR1 and CDR2 sequences are MNHNS and SASEGT. V was trimmed by 10 bases and J by 0 bases, leaving 10 bases between them. The CDR3 DNA sequence: TGTGCCACCAGGGACGGCTCCTACGAGCAGTACTTC. This gives the protein CATRDGSYEQYF.

This clonotype occurred many times. This sequence joins TRBV4-1 and TRBJ2-3, with 8 bases lining up with TRBD2. Germline V gives CDR1 MGHRA, CDR2 YSYEKL. The length of the CDR3 is 15 residues. Losses at the gene ends were 1 base for V and 4 bases for J; bases not matched to a gene: 4. For the CDR3, the DNA is TGCGCCAGCAGCCAAGTCCCGGGGGGGCCAGATACGCAGTATTTT. Translated: CASSQVPGGPDTQYF.

The J gene is TRBJ2-3, the V gene TRBV12-3 or TRBV12-4; D uncertain. Trimming took 6 bases from V and 0 from J, leaving 10 bases between them. The length of the CDR3 is 14 residues. CDR3 sequence: CASSFIVSTDTQYF. In DNA, the CDR3 is TGTGCCAGCAGCTTCATAGTGAGCACAGATACGCAGTATTTT.

This clonotype was found a few times. V usage is TRBV4-2 and J usage is TRBJ2-1, with D perhaps TRBD2 (6 bases). Trimming shortened V by 1 base and J by 8 bases, and 24 bases separated the two germline ends. The germline gives CDR1 LGHNA, CDR2 YNFKEQ. The CDR3 has 18 amino acids. The CDR3 DNA reads TGTGCCAGCAGCCAAGGGGAAGGTGAGGTAGCGGCTAGGGATGAGCAGTTCTTC. It translates to CASSQGEGEVAARDEQFF.

This clonotype came up a few times. The V gene is TRBV4-1, the J gene TRBJ1-2; D is uncertain. The V and J ends lost 1 base and 4 bases respectively, with 7 bases between them. Per germline, CDR1 MGHRA and CDR2 YSYEKL. CDR3 length: 13 residues. In nucleotides, the CDR3 is TGCGCCAGCAGCCAAGGGGTCCCCTATGGCTACACCTTC. Protein: CASSQGVPYGYTF.

Comments on this clonotype: One junction end does not reproduce the germline sequence, and a read error may be involved. The CDR3 nucleotides read TGTGCCAGCAGCATGGACAGTGCGAGGGGAGAGGCCCAGTACTTC. Encoded protein: CASSMDSARGEAQYF. The V gene is TRBV12-3 or TRBV12-4, the J gene TRBJ2-5, with a weak D call TRBD1 (6 bases). The CDR3 has 15 residues.

The chain joins TRBV11-1 to TRBJ2-7; 11 positions match TRBD2. With 2 bases clipped from V and 2 bases from J, the junction kept 8 bases outside the gene matches. CDR3 length equals 17 residues. CDR1 SGHAT and CDR2 FQDESV come from the germline V gene (reference sequence). The CDR3 DNA follows: TGTGCCAGCAGCTTACTCCGGCTAGCGGGGGGCACCTACGAGCAGTACTTC. This gives the protein CASSLLRLAGGTYEQYF.

There are a few counts of this clonotype. The CDR3 nucleotides are TGCAGTGCGGAGACAGGCTGGTTTGACACTGAAGCTTTCTTT. It specifies CSAETGWFDTEAFF. This rearrangement joins TRBV20-1 to TRBJ1-1; the D gene is possibly TRBD1 (6 bases). Trimming removed 6 bases from V and 3 bases from J, with 17 bases in between. The CDR3 is made up of 14 amino acids. CDR1 is DFQATT and CDR2 is SNEGSKA in the germline V gene (reference sequence).

The chain joins TRBV7-9 to TRBJ2-5; TRBD1 matches at 10 bases. Per germline, CDR1 SEHNR and CDR2 FQNEAQ (reference sequence). CDR3 length equals 15 residues. Trimming at V came to 5 bases and at J to 2 bases, leaving 5 bases not matched to a gene. DNA for the CDR3: TGTGCCAGCAGCCCAGGACAGGGGGAACAAGAGACCCAGTACTTC. Its translation is CASSPGQGEQETQYF.

This clonotype came up a few times. The rearrangement uses TRBV7-9 and TRBJ1-2; D gene uncertain. The length of the CDR3 is 14 residues. From germline, CDR1 is SEHNR and CDR2 FQNEAQ (reference sequence). With 1 base removed from V and 1 base from J, the gap between germline ends came to 7 bases. The CDR3 DNA sequence: TGTGCCAGCAGCTTAGACGTTCTTAACTATGGCTACACCTTC. This codes for CASSLDVLNYGYTF. The full variable domain, its missing parts supplied by reference TRBV7-9 and TRBJ1-2, is DTGVSQNPRHKITKRGQNVTFRCDPISEHNRLYWYRQTLGQGPEFLTYFQNEAQLEKSRLLSDRFSAERPKGSFSTLEIQRTEQGDSAMYLCASSLDVLNYGYTFGSGTRLTVV.

The chain recombines TRBV3-1 with TRBJ2-5, with 9 positions matching TRBD1. CDR1 is LGHDT and CDR2 is YNNKEL in the germline V gene (reference sequence). V shed 3 bases and J 7 bases; nucleotides not matched to a gene: 6. The CDR3 spans 14 residues. The CDR3 region has the DNA TGTGCCAGCAGCCAGTTCGACAGGGGGGCGACCCAGTACTTC. Protein sequence: CASSQFDRGATQYF.

The rearrangement uses TRBV4-1 and TRBJ1-1; no firm D call. The CDR3 loop spans 15 amino acids. The germline V gene encodes CDR1 MGHRA and CDR2 YSYEKL. The V gene lost 2 bases and the J gene lost 13 bases, with 23 bases spanning the gap. CDR3 amino acids: CASSQTDNTNTGVFF. CDR3 DNA: TGCGCCAGCAGCCAAACAGACAACACCAACACTGGAGTTTTCTTT.

The chain couples TRBV20-1 to TRBJ1-1; a weak D match, TRBD1 (5 bases). Germline CDR1 and CDR2: DFQATT and SNEGSKA (reference sequence). Trimming removed 1 base at V and 0 bases at J, with 9 bases between. The CDR3 is 14 amino acids. The CDR3 spells CSARGRQMNTEAFF. Here the CDR3 DNA reads TGCAGTGCTAGAGGCCGACAGATGAACACTGAAGCTTTCTTT.

The chain links TRBV2 to TRBJ2-1, with D maybe TRBD1 (6 bases). This CDR3 comprises 12 residues. The germline V gene encodes CDR1 SNHLY and CDR2 FYNNEI. Trimming stripped 7 bases from V and 6 bases from J, with 10 bases between. CDR3 residues: CASNEQGNEQFF. CDR3 in DNA: TGTGCCAGCAACGAACAGGGCAATGAGCAGTTCTTC.

A few counts support this clonotype. V usage is TRBV6-5 and J usage is TRBJ2-3; D is possibly TRBD2 (5 bases). Germline V gene data show CDR1 as MNHEY and CDR2 as SVGAGI. The V end lost 2 bases, the J end lost 5 bases, and 8 bases lay between the germline ends. The CDR3 is 13 amino acids. Written as DNA, the CDR3 is TGTGCCAGCAGTTACGGACTCCGAGATACGCAGTATTTT. Its protein product is CASSYGLRDTQYF.

The chain recombines TRBV19 with TRBJ2-7; 8 nucleotides agree with TRBD2. The germline V gene encodes CDR1 LNHDA and CDR2 SQIVND (reference sequence). V lost 11 bases to trimming and J lost 4 bases; unmatched junction nucleotides: 13. The CDR3 totals 14 residues. CDR3 DNA sequence: TGTGCCGGAGGCACGACTGGCGGGAGGTACGAGCAGTACTTC. It yields the protein CAGGTTGGRYEQYF. Looking up the rest from reference TRBV19 and TRBJ2-7 gives the full variable domain: DGGITQSPKYLFRKEGQNVTLSCEQNLNHDAMYWYRQDPGQGLRLIYYSQIVNDFQKGDIAEGYSVSREKKESFPLTVTSAQKNPTAFYLCAGGTTGGRYEQYFGPGTRLTVT.

This clonotype was detected ten times or more. This chain links TRBV29-1 with TRBJ2-6, with 8 bases that match TRBD1. The CDR3 has 16 amino acids. V lost 4 bases, J lost 1 base, and 6 bases stayed unmatched. Looked up from germline, CDR1 is SQVTM and CDR2 is ANQGSEA. In DNA form, the CDR3 reads TGCAGCGTTGTGGGACAGGAGACATCTGGGGCCAACGTCCTGACTTTC. The encoded protein is CSVVGQETSGANVLTF.

About this clonotype: At one end, the junction sequence differs from germline, possibly due to a read error. This rearrangement joins TRBV4-2 to TRBJ2-1, with D possibly called TRBD1 or TRBD2 (6 bases each). Germline V gives CDR1 LGHNA, CDR2 YNFKEQ. This CDR3 region has 17 residues. The CDR3 protein is CANSQGGTQISYNEQFF. As DNA, the CDR3 is TGTGCCAACAGCCAAGGGGGGACCCAAATATCCTACAATGAGCAGTTCTTC.

In its sample, this clonotype was seen a few times. The chain carries TRBV7-9 and TRBJ1-6; no clear D. V was shortened by 1 base and J by 12 bases, with 10 bases between the two germline ends. Germline V gene lookup returns CDR1 SEHNR and CDR2 FQNEAQ (reference sequence). The CDR3 spans 13 residues. The CDR3 DNA is TGTGCCAGCAGCTTAGGCGTAAAAGAACCCCTCCACTTT. Translated, it gives CASSLGVKEPLHF.

This chain connects TRBV5-1 to TRBJ2-2, with TRBD1 matching 8 bases. The CDR3 runs to 17 residues. After removal of 4 bases from V and 5 bases from J, the junction contained 13 bases not matched to a gene. Germline CDR1 SGHRS, CDR2 YFSETQ. CDR3 bases: TGCGCCAGCAGCCCCGGACAGGGATTACCCGTGACCGGGGAGCTGTTTTTT. Its protein product is CASSPGQGLPVTGELFF.

The chain is built from TRBV7-9 and TRBJ1-2; 7 nucleotides line up with TRBD1. The junction had 12 bases not matched to a gene; V was cut back by 10 bases and J by 4 bases. The CDR3 is 14 amino acids. Germline CDR1 is SEHNR and CDR2 is FQNEAQ (reference sequence). CDR3 coding DNA: TGTGCCATCCCAACCCCAGGGGGAGCCTATGGCTACACCTTC. Residues: CAIPTPGGAYGYTF.

The chain is built from TRBV20-1 and TRBJ2-6, with D uncertain. The CDR3 length is 16 residues. Looked up from germline, CDR1 is DFQATT and CDR2 is SNEGSKA (reference sequence). V shed 0 bases and J shed 2 bases, with 11 bases lying between them. The CDR3 protein is CSARDIRLAGANVLTF. As DNA, the CDR3 is TGCAGTGCTAGAGATATACGGCTAGCTGGGGCCAACGTCCTGACTTTC.

This clonotype was seen once. The chain recombines TRBV25-1 with TRBJ2-5, with 8 bases that match TRBD2. This CDR3 comprises 15 residues. V shed 3 bases, J shed 1 base, and the junction held 4 bases outside the gene matches. Germline lookup yields CDR1 MGHDK and CDR2 SYGVNS. DNA for the CDR3: TGTGCCAGCAGTGACCCCGGGAGGGGCCAAGAGACCCAGTACTTC. Encoded protein: CASSDPGRGQETQYF.